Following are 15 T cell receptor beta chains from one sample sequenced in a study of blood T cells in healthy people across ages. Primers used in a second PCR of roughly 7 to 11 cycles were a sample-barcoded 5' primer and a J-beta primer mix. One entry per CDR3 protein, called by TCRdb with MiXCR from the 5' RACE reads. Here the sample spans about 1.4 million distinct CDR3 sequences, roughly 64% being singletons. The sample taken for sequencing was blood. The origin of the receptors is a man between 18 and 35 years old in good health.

The CDR3 loop is CASSLPGLEQFF. For the CDR3, the DNA is TGTGCCAGCAGCTTGCCAGGTCTAGAGCAGTTCTTC. The chain couples TRBV5-6 to TRBJ2-1; no definite D call. Germline CDR1 and CDR2: SGHDT and YYEEEE. The CDR3 contains 12 residues. Deletions cut 1 base from V and 10 bases from J, with 9 bases between.

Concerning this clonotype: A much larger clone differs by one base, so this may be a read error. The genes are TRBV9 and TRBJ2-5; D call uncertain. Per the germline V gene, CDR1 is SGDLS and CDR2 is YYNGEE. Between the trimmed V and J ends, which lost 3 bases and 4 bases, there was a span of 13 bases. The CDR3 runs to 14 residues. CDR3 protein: CASSGVPSLETQYF. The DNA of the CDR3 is TGTGCCAGCAGCGGAGTTCCAAGCCTAGAGACCCAGTACTTC.

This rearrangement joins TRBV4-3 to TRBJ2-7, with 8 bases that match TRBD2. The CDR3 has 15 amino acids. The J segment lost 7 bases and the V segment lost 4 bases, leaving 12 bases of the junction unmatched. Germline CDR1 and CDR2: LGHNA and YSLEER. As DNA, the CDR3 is TGCGCCAGCAGCCCTTGGCTAGCGGGTTCTAATGAGCAGTACTTC. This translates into CASSPWLAGSNEQYF.

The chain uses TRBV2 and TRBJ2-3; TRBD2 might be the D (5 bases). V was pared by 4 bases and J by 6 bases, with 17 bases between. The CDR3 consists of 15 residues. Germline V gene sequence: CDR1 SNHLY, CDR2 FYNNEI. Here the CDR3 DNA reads TGTGCCAGCAGTGGGAGAGTAGCGTTGACGGATACGCAGTATTTT. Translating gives CASSGRVALTDTQYF.

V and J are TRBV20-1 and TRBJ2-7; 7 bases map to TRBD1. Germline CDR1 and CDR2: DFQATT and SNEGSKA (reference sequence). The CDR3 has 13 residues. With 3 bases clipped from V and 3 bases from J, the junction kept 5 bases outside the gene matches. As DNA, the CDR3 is TGCAGTGCTAGGGACAGGTCAAACTACGAGCAGTACTTC. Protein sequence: CSARDRSNYEQYF.

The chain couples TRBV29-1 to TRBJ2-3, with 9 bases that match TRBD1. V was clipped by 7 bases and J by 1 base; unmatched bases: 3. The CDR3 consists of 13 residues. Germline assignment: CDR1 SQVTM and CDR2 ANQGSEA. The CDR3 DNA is TGCAGCGGGAGACAGGGGGGCACAGATACGCAGTATTTT. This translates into CSGRQGGTDTQYF.

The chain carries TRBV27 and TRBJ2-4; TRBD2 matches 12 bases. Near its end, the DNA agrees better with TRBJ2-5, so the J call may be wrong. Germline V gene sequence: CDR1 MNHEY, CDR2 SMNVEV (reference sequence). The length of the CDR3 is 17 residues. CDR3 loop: CASSWLRTSGIAETQYF. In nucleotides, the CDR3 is TGTGCCAGCAGTTGGCTCAGGACTAGCGGGATCGCTGAGACCCAGTACTTC.

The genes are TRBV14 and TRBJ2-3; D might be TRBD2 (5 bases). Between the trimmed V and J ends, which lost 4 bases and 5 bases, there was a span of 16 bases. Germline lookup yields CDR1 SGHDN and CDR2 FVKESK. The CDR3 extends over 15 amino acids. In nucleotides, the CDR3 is TGTGCCAGCAGCCCGGTCCATGGACGGGGAGATACGCAGTATTTT. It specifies CASSPVHGRGDTQYF.

The chain's CDR3 is CAIGASGDYEQYF. The CDR3 nucleotides read TGTGCCATCGGGGCTAGTGGGGACTACGAGCAGTACTTC. V and J are TRBV10-3 and TRBJ2-7; the D gene is possibly TRBD1 (5 bases). The CDR3 extends over 13 amino acids. V was clipped by 8 bases and J by 3 bases, with 14 bases between them. Looked up from germline, CDR1 is ENHRY and CDR2 is SYGVKD.

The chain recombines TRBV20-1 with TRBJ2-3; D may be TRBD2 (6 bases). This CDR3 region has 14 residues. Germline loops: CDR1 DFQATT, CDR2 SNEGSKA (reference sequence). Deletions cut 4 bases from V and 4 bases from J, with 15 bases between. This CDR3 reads CSANPTSIADTQYF. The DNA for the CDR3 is TGCAGTGCTAACCCGACTAGTATCGCAGATACGCAGTATTTT.

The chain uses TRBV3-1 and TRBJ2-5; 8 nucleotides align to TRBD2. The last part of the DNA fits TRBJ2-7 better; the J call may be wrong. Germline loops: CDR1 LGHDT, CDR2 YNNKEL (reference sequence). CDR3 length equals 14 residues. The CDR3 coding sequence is TGTGCCAGCAGCCGAAGCGGGAGTCGATACGAGCAGTACTTC. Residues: CASSRSGSRYEQYF.

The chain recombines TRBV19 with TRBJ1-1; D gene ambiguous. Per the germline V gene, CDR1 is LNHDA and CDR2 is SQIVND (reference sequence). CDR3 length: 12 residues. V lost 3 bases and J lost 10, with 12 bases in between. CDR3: CASSIDTGRAFF. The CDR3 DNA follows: TGTGCCAGTAGTATCGATACTGGGAGAGCTTTCTTT.

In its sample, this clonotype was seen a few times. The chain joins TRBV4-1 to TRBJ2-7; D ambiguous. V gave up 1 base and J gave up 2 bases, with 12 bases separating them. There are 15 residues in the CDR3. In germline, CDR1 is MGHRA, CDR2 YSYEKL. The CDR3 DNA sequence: TGCGCCAGCAGCCAAGTGGCAGGAGAAGCCTACGAGCAGTACTTC. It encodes CASSQVAGEAYEQYF.

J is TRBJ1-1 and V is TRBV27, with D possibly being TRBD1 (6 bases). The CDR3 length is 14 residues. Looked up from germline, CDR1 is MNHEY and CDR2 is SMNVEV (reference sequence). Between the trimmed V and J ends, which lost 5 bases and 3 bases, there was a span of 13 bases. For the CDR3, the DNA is TGTGCCAGCAGTCCCCAGGGGTCGTACACTGAAGCTTTCTTT. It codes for CASSPQGSYTEAFF.

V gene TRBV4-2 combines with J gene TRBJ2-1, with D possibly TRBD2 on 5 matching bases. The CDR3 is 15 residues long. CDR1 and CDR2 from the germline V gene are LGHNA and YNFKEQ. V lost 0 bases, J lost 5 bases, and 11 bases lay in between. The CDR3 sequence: CASSQDPASHNEQFF. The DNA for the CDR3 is TGTGCCAGCAGCCAAGACCCTGCTAGCCACAATGAGCAGTTCTTC.